This TCR beta chain was recorded in a study of blood T cells in healthy people across ages. Primers used in a second PCR of about 6 to 11 cycles were a sample-barcoded 5' primer and a J-beta primer mix. TCRdb itself ran the 5' RACE reads through MiXCR, one entry per CDR3 protein. Of hundreds of thousands of distinct CDR3 sequences listed, less than 25% are singletons. As to this clonotype: Its antigen is unidentified.

Study conclusions and caveats: Naive CD4+ cells and diversity were both higher in long-lived donors than in aged donors.

V dropped 3 bases and J dropped 4 bases, with 17 bases sitting between them. CDR1 SGHDT and CDR2 YYEEEE come from the germline V gene. This CDR3 region has 15 residues. This sample was shared with a second study, whose subject was T cells of mothers and their children. That paper adds: Mothers gave over 8.5 million TCR beta CDR3 reads each, and children 2.5 million to 3 million each.

The receptor was isolated from a boy under 18 in good health. The rearrangement joins TRBV5-6 to TRBJ2-7; tentative D call: TRBD2 (5 bases). The sequencing sample was made of blood. The CDR3 reads CASSWRSNPVYEQYF. The CDR3 DNA sequence: TGTGCCAGCAGCTGGAGGAGCAACCCGGTTTACGAGCAGTACTTC.